The following is a T cell receptor beta chain sequence with its context. Its antigen is undetermined. The time point: late sampling 161 to 241 days after vaccination in a few convalescent patients. The data derive from a study of vaccination and CD4 T cells after COVID-19. Germline CDR1 is KGHDR and CDR2 is SFDVKD. The CDR3 is 17 residues long. Trimming cost V 5 bases and J 0 bases; bases outside gene matches: 4. Study-level results: Reactive clone data from convalescent patients indicated a median of approximately 90% appearing only post-vaccination.

MiXCR was run by TCRdb on the PCR reads, yielding one entry per CDR3 protein. The table includes more than 35,000 distinct CDR3 sequences, 36% detected once. The sample consisted of CD4+ T cells from blood, taken about 7 months after SARS-CoV-2 vaccination. The genes are TRBV24-1 and TRBJ2-3; 13 bases are shared with TRBD2. This clonotype originated in a human donor who had recovered from COVID-19. DNA of the CDR3: TGTGCCACCAGTGTGAGGACTAGCGGGGGAAGCACAGATACGCAGTATTTT. Translating it yields CATSVRTSGGSTDTQYF.